This passage covers 24 T cell receptor beta chains from one sample sequenced in a study of technical replicates of blood from several donors (dated by TCRdb to the late 2010s). Library generation was performed with the immunoSEQ multiplex PCR assay. TCRdb took over this immuneACCESS table, retaining in-frame rearrangements with V and J assigned. Such tables are incomplete; in checked studies, under half of the missing clones stem from an unresolved V gene, and the remainder is unexplained. The sample table records more than 75,000 clones; just over 90% of these occur just once. The ten largest clones take up about 0.23% of the sample. The sequenced sample was T cells isolated from PBMCs. The receptor set was obtained from a human donor in good health.

The V gene is TRBV7-9, the J gene TRBJ2-2; a weak D match, TRBD1 (5 bases). The CDR3 sequence is 15 residues long. V was pared by 8 bases and J by 4 bases, with 17 bases between. Per germline, CDR1 SEHNR and CDR2 FQNEAQ (reference sequence). The CDR3 reads CASSVRYDSTGELFF. For the CDR3, the DNA is TGTGCCAGCTCGGTTCGCTACGACAGCACCGGGGAGCTGTTTTTT.

As DNA, the CDR3 is TGCGCCAGCAGCCAAGATGCCACAGATACGAACACTGAAGCTTTCTTT. This sequence encodes CASSQDATDTNTEAFF. The chain recombines TRBV4-1 with TRBJ1-1; no clear D gene. The germline gives CDR1 MGHRA, CDR2 YSYEKL. This CDR3 is built from 16 residues. The V gene lost 0 bases and the J gene lost 1 base, with 12 bases spanning the gap.

The chain uses TRBV2 and TRBJ2-7; 9 bases map to TRBD2. The CDR3 consists of 14 residues. The V gene end was trimmed by 8 bases and the J gene end by 1 base; junction bases not matched to a gene: 6. The V gene's germline CDR1 is SNHLY and CDR2 FYNNEI. The CDR3 region is CASVLAGASYEQYF. In nucleotides, the CDR3 is TGTGCCAGCGTACTAGCGGGCGCATCCTACGAGCAGTACTTC.

This clone was seen once. The DNA for the CDR3 is TGTGCCAGCAGTGGGGCCATTAAAAAAACTGAAGCTTTCTTT. As protein: CASSGAIKKTEAFF. This chain joins TRBV2 and TRBJ1-1; D is ambiguous. The CDR3 sequence is 14 residues long. With 4 bases removed from V and 5 bases from J, the gap between germline ends came to 14 bases. Germline assignment: CDR1 SNHLY and CDR2 FYNNEI.

This chain uses TRBV4-1 with TRBJ2-6; D remains ambiguous. V lost 1 base to trimming and J lost 0 bases, with 16 bases between them. Germline V CDR1 and CDR2: MGHRA, YSYEKL. This CDR3 is built from 19 residues. The CDR3 nucleotides read TGCGCCAGCAGCCAAGTTTGGCGGAAAGGAAACTCTGGGGCCAACGTCCTGACTTTC. The encoded protein is CASSQVWRKGNSGANVLTF.

In its sample, this clone was seen a few times. The CDR3 sequence is CASTRGGVGTEAFF. DNA of the CDR3: TGTGCCAGCACCCGTGGAGGGGTCGGCACTGAAGCTTTCTTT. The J gene is TRBJ1-1, the V gene TRBV6-1, with D maybe TRBD1 (5 bases). The CDR3 spans 14 residues. The germline V and J ends were trimmed by 7 bases and 4 bases, with 16 bases remaining between them. Germline V gene sequence: CDR1 MNHNS, CDR2 SASEGT.

The chain combines TRBV25-1 with TRBJ2-7; 9 bases agree with TRBD1. This CDR3 has 14 residues. J was trimmed by 0 bases and V by 6 bases; bases with no gene match: 3. Germline V gene data show CDR1 as MGHDK and CDR2 as SYGVNS. The CDR3 DNA reads TGTGCCAGCAGGGGACAGGGTAGCTCCTACGAGCAGTACTTC. This codes for CASRGQGSSYEQYF.

The chain combines TRBV6-1 with TRBJ1-1; 9 nucleotides line up with TRBD1. With 4 bases clipped from V and 1 base from J, the junction kept 1 base outside the gene matches. The germline CDR1 and CDR2 sequences are MNHNS and SASEGT. The CDR3 spans 14 residues. CDR3: CASSGTGANTEAFF. The CDR3 DNA sequence: TGTGCCAGCAGTGGGACAGGGGCGAACACTGAAGCTTTCTTT.

This sequence joins TRBV9 and TRBJ2-7, with 7 bases matching TRBD2. Trimming cost V 4 bases and J 0 bases; bases outside gene matches: 4. The CDR3 length is 14 residues. CDR1 is SGDLS, CDR2 YYNGEE, per germline. The CDR3 here is CASSLWEGSYEQYF. CDR3 nucleotides: TGTGCCAGCAGCCTCTGGGAGGGCTCCTACGAGCAGTACTTC.

The chain is built from TRBV28 and TRBJ1-2; 10 bases match TRBD1. Germline V gene sequence: CDR1 MDHEN, CDR2 SYDVKM. V lost 10 bases, J lost 6 bases, and 11 bases stayed unmatched. CDR3 length: 14 residues. CDR3 loop: CAITTGGTIHGYTF. DNA for the CDR3: TGTGCCATCACGACAGGGGGCACCATCCATGGCTACACCTTC.

This chain uses TRBV7-9 with TRBJ2-7; 10 bases map to TRBD2. This CDR3 contains 16 residues. V lost 5 bases and J lost 2; bases outside the gene matches: 9. In germline, CDR1 is SEHNR, CDR2 FQNEAQ (reference sequence). CDR3 in DNA: TGTGCCAGCAGCAATGAGCGGGAGGGCATGGCCTACGAGCAGTACTTC. Its protein product is CASSNEREGMAYEQYF.

DNA for the CDR3: TGTGCCAGCAGCTTAAGCTTGCGGGCCGTAAGCACAGATACGCAGTATTTT. Protein sequence: CASSLSLRAVSTDTQYF. V is TRBV7-9 and J is TRBJ2-3; D might be TRBD2 (5 bases). V lost 2 bases to trimming and J lost 0 bases, with 15 bases between them. CDR3 size: 17 residues. Germline V lookup: CDR1 SEHNR, CDR2 FQNEAQ (reference sequence). Drawing the rest from reference TRBV7-9 and TRBJ2-3, the complete variable domain is DTGVSQNPRHKITKRGQNVTFRCDPISEHNRLYWYRQTLGQGPEFLTYFQNEAQLEKSRLLSDRFSAERPKGSFSTLEIQRTEQGDSAMYLCASSLSLRAVSTDTQYFGPGTRLTVL.

The rearrangement joins TRBV2 to TRBJ1-2; D possibly corresponds to TRBD1 (6 bases). CDR3 length: 12 amino acids. The V gene's germline CDR1 is SNHLY and CDR2 FYNNEI. The ends were cut back, 10 bases at V and 6 bases at J, with 15 bases in the middle. CDR3 protein: CAIQTGDDGYTF. CDR3 coding DNA: TGTGCCATCCAGACAGGCGACGATGGCTACACCTTC.

This chain connects TRBV19 to TRBJ2-1; 7 positions agree with TRBD1. The CDR3 spans 16 residues. V lost 5 bases to trimming and J lost 0 bases; unmatched junction nucleotides: 7. Per germline, CDR1 LNHDA and CDR2 SQIVND (reference sequence). The CDR3 sequence: CASSFLDRSSYNEQFF. The CDR3 bases are TGTGCCAGTAGTTTCCTGGACAGGAGCTCCTACAATGAGCAGTTCTTC.

The J gene is TRBJ1-4, the V gene TRBV25-1; the D is unclear. This CDR3 has 14 residues. With 6 bases removed from V and 0 bases from J, the gap between germline ends came to 8 bases. Per the germline V gene, CDR1 is MGHDK and CDR2 is SYGVNS. The CDR3 here is CASSPSATNEKLFF. The CDR3 DNA reads as TGTGCCAGCAGCCCCTCAGCAACTAATGAAAAACTGTTTTTT. Full variable domain (rest looked up from reference TRBV25-1 and TRBJ1-4): EADIYQTPRYLVIGTGKKITLECSQTMGHDKMYWYQQDPGMELHLIHYSYGVNSTEKGDLSSESTVSRIRTEHFPLTLESARPSHTSQYLCASSPSATNEKLFFGSGTQLSVL.

V gene TRBV7-6 combines with J gene TRBJ2-2; D call uncertain. The CDR3 is 12 residues long. CDR1 SGHVS and CDR2 FNYEAQ come from the germline V gene. With 6 bases removed from V and 7 bases from J, the gap between germline ends came to 9 bases. CDR3 in amino acids: CASSLKNGELFF. The CDR3 DNA reads TGTGCCAGCAGTCTTAAAAACGGGGAGCTGTTTTTT.

The chain couples TRBV5-1 to TRBJ2-5; maybe TRBD1 (5 bases). Germline loops: CDR1 SGHRS, CDR2 YFSETQ. The ends were cut back, 4 bases at V and 2 bases at J, with 12 bases in the middle. The CDR3 sequence is 14 residues long. As DNA, the CDR3 is TGCGCCAGCAGCCCAGACAGTGTTCAAGAGACCCAGTACTTC. Translated: CASSPDSVQETQYF.

The chain is built from TRBV19 and TRBJ1-2; D is undetermined. The length of the CDR3 is 18 residues. V shed 4 bases and J shed 3 bases, with 24 bases lying between them. CDR1 is LNHDA and CDR2 is SQIVND in the germline V gene (reference sequence). Here the CDR3 reads CASSTQGRLERVDYGYTF. The CDR3 DNA sequence: TGTGCCAGTAGTACCCAAGGTCGGCTAGAGAGAGTAGACTATGGCTACACCTTC. The full variable domain, in which reference TRBV19 and TRBJ1-2 provide the parts outside the CDR3, is DGGITQSPKYLFRKEGQNVTLSCEQNLNHDAMYWYRQDPGQGLRLIYYSQIVNDFQKGDIAEGYSVSREKKESFPLTVTSAQKNPTAFYLCASSTQGRLERVDYGYTFGSGTRLTVV.

J is TRBJ2-7 and V is TRBV7-6; D call uncertain. With 4 bases removed from V and 0 bases from J, the gap between germline ends came to 4 bases. CDR1 SGHVS and CDR2 FNYEAQ come from the germline V gene. This CDR3 is built from 12 residues. CDR3 sequence (DNA): TGTGCCAGCAGCTCTAACTCCTACGAGCAGTACTTC. Protein sequence: CASSSNSYEQYF.

V is TRBV9 and J is TRBJ2-1; 9 nucleotides align to TRBD2. This CDR3 is 17 amino acids long. Germline CDR1 reads SGDLS; CDR2 reads YYNGEE. Losses at the gene ends were 3 bases for V and 0 bases for J; bases not matched to a gene: 7. The CDR3 reads CASSGRLAGDSYNEQFF. CDR3 bases: TGTGCCAGCAGCGGCCGGTTAGCGGGGGACTCCTACAATGAGCAGTTCTTC.

The V call is TRBV6-5, the J call TRBJ2-7; 8 bases map to TRBD2. The CDR3 runs to 15 residues. The ends lost 0 bases at V and 4 bases at J; junction bases unmatched: 5. Germline V gives CDR1 MNHEY, CDR2 SVGAGI. The CDR3 region has the DNA TGTGCCAGCAGTTACTCACCTAGCGGGTCGTACGAGCAGTACTTC. Translating it yields CASSYSPSGSYEQYF.

This chain joins TRBV28 and TRBJ2-2, with TRBD2 matching 7 bases. The CDR3 is 15 residues long. CDR1 and CDR2 from the germline V gene are MDHEN and SYDVKM. The trim removed 4 bases at V and 5 bases at J, leaving 7 bases unmatched. CDR3 residues: CASSYGGWGTGELFF. CDR3 in DNA: TGTGCCAGCAGTTACGGGGGGTGGGGAACCGGGGAGCTGTTTTTT.

The chain has TRBV10-3 and TRBJ1-2; TRBD1 agrees at 10 bases. Germline V gene data show CDR1 as ENHRY and CDR2 as SYGVKD. CDR3 length: 16 residues. Trimming cost V 3 bases and J 5 bases; bases outside gene matches: 9. CDR3 in amino acids: CAISDSTGGPLYGYTF. CDR3 nucleotide sequence: TGTGCCATCAGTGACTCGACAGGGGGCCCCTTGTATGGCTACACCTTC.

The chain recombines TRBV6-5 with TRBJ1-5; D is unresolved. The ends were cut back, 0 bases at V and 2 bases at J, with 8 bases in the middle. Germline lookup yields CDR1 MNHEY and CDR2 SVGAGI. CDR3 length: 15 amino acids. The CDR3 DNA reads TGTGCCAGCAGTTACTCCCGGGGAGGCAATCAGCCCCAGCATTTT. Its protein is CASSYSRGGNQPQHF.